This is a list of T cell receptor beta chains from one sample in a study of post-analysis software for immune sequencing data. TCRdb re-analysed the PCR reads in MiXCR, keeping a single row per CDR3 protein. The repertoire holds hundreds of thousands of distinct CDR3 sequences, with roughly 40% as singletons. Sequencing was carried out using blood. The receptors shown here come from a girl between 5 and 17 years old with multiple sclerosis. Both conserved end residues are trimmed from each CDR3. Each record gives: J gene, D gene, V gene, clone size, CDR3 protein. D genes are given only for firm matches. Where a row states a size, it is once, few, many or the class of an expanded clone; other rows omit it.

j_gene: TRBJ2-3
d_gene: .
v_gene: TRBV5-1
abundance: .
CDR3aa: ASSQGEAGVTDTQY

j_gene: .
d_gene: .
v_gene: TRBV7-9
abundance: few
CDR3aa: ASSPPEGARKNIQY

j_gene: .
d_gene: TRBD2
v_gene: TRBV12-3/TRBV12-4
abundance: .
CDR3aa: ASSLAVARESGETQY

j_gene: TRBJ1-1
d_gene: .
v_gene: TRBV6-5
abundance: few
CDR3aa: ASSYSKGLNTNTEAF

j_gene: TRBJ2-3
d_gene: TRBD2
v_gene: TRBV27
abundance: few
CDR3aa: ASSLSSGGRDTQY

j_gene: TRBJ2-1
d_gene: .
v_gene: TRBV2
abundance: .
CDR3aa: AGAPYNEQF

j_gene: TRBJ2-7
d_gene: .
v_gene: TRBV6-1
abundance: .
CDR3aa: ASSALSASAYEQY

j_gene: TRBJ1-2
d_gene: .
v_gene: TRBV5-5
abundance: .
CDR3aa: ASSYRQELSYGYT

j_gene: TRBJ2-7
d_gene: TRBD1
v_gene: TRBV5-1
abundance: .
CDR3aa: ASSLTRTGYDEQY

j_gene: TRBJ1-6
d_gene: .
v_gene: TRBV2
abundance: .
CDR3aa: ASSVGGGSPVH

j_gene: TRBJ2-5
d_gene: TRBD2
v_gene: TRBV5-5
abundance: .
CDR3aa: ASSLREDQETQY

j_gene: TRBJ2-2
d_gene: .
v_gene: TRBV27
abundance: .
CDR3aa: ASSLRGGLKGDTGELF

j_gene: TRBJ1-5
d_gene: .
v_gene: TRBV5-6
abundance: .
CDR3aa: ASNTQSDNSNQPQH

j_gene: TRBJ2-1
d_gene: TRBD1
v_gene: TRBV5-1
abundance: .
CDR3aa: ASSILLTGGSYNEQF

j_gene: TRBJ2-5
d_gene: TRBD2
v_gene: TRBV12-3/TRBV12-4
abundance: few
CDR3aa: ASSWGGQETQY

j_gene: TRBJ1-5
d_gene: TRBD1
v_gene: TRBV12-3/TRBV12-4
abundance: few
CDR3aa: ASSIGTAYQPQH

j_gene: TRBJ2-3
d_gene: .
v_gene: TRBV12-3/TRBV12-4
abundance: .
CDR3aa: ASSSPRGATDTQY

j_gene: TRBJ2-7
d_gene: .
v_gene: TRBV12-3/TRBV12-4
abundance: few
CDR3aa: ASSFQESVQY

j_gene: TRBJ2-5
d_gene: .
v_gene: TRBV29-1
abundance: few
CDR3aa: SVERVTVGETQY

j_gene: TRBJ2-4
d_gene: .
v_gene: TRBV11-3
abundance: .
CDR3aa: ASSLETGAKNIQY

j_gene: TRBJ2-3
d_gene: .
v_gene: TRBV29-1
abundance: .
CDR3aa: SVDVGRRTGTQY

j_gene: TRBJ1-1
d_gene: .
v_gene: TRBV7-8
abundance: .
CDR3aa: ASSLDIRREAF

j_gene: TRBJ1-2
d_gene: .
v_gene: TRBV12-3/TRBV12-4
abundance: .
CDR3aa: ASSRGRSNYGYT

j_gene: TRBJ2-7
d_gene: .
v_gene: TRBV5-5
abundance: .
CDR3aa: ASSGQTGAYEQY

j_gene: TRBJ1-5
d_gene: TRBD1
v_gene: TRBV5-4
abundance: .
CDR3aa: ASSSAPGQGNQPQH

j_gene: TRBJ2-1
d_gene: TRBD2
v_gene: TRBV10-3
abundance: .
CDR3aa: AIMRLAGSYNEQF

j_gene: TRBJ1-2
d_gene: TRBD1
v_gene: TRBV4-1
abundance: few
CDR3aa: ASSQPGQGKSHYGYT

j_gene: TRBJ2-7
d_gene: .
v_gene: TRBV7-9
abundance: few
CDR3aa: ASSPDGRVHEQY

j_gene: TRBJ2-1
d_gene: .
v_gene: TRBV7-9
abundance: few
CDR3aa: ASSLVTYNEQF

j_gene: TRBJ2-7
d_gene: .
v_gene: TRBV5-1
abundance: .
CDR3aa: ASSLGGGSDEQY

j_gene: TRBJ2-4
d_gene: TRBD1
v_gene: TRBV20-1
abundance: few
CDR3aa: SARDGQVVY

j_gene: TRBJ1-2
d_gene: TRBD1
v_gene: TRBV7-9
abundance: few
CDR3aa: ASSSPISGTAYGYT

j_gene: TRBJ2-1
d_gene: .
v_gene: TRBV11-2
abundance: .
CDR3aa: ASSLGQLRNNEQF

j_gene: TRBJ2-1
d_gene: TRBD2
v_gene: TRBV19
abundance: .
CDR3aa: ASSIGPLRRPAGGNEQF

j_gene: TRBJ2-7
d_gene: .
v_gene: TRBV29-1
abundance: .
CDR3aa: SVEGARGEEQY

j_gene: TRBJ2-1
d_gene: .
v_gene: TRBV5-5
abundance: few
CDR3aa: ASSLVVLSSYNEQF

j_gene: TRBJ2-7
d_gene: .
v_gene: TRBV27
abundance: few
CDR3aa: ASSLGGSGYEQY

j_gene: TRBJ2-3
d_gene: TRBD1
v_gene: TRBV20-1
abundance: .
CDR3aa: SASDRDGPDTQY

j_gene: TRBJ2-1
d_gene: .
v_gene: TRBV5-1
abundance: .
CDR3aa: ASSLATPGINEQF

j_gene: TRBJ1-1
d_gene: TRBD1
v_gene: TRBV24-1
abundance: .
CDR3aa: ATSAPSDRGPTEAF

j_gene: TRBJ2-6
d_gene: TRBD1
v_gene: TRBV12-3/TRBV12-4
abundance: .
CDR3aa: ASRPQGAGANVLT

j_gene: TRBJ2-7
d_gene: .
v_gene: TRBV6-1
abundance: few
CDR3aa: ASSEAAPVGVRYYEQY

j_gene: TRBJ2-5
d_gene: TRBD2
v_gene: TRBV24-1
abundance: few
CDR3aa: ATSDFVGGLAGAYQETQY

j_gene: TRBJ2-1
d_gene: .
v_gene: TRBV12-3/TRBV12-4
abundance: .
CDR3aa: ASSPQGRQQF

j_gene: .
d_gene: .
v_gene: TRBV5-1
abundance: few
CDR3aa: ASSLAREYEQY

j_gene: TRBJ2-3
d_gene: .
v_gene: TRBV5-1
abundance: few
CDR3aa: ASSSGKDTQY

j_gene: TRBJ2-2
d_gene: .
v_gene: TRBV29-1
abundance: .
CDR3aa: SVEEPWTSRRKGGTGELF

j_gene: TRBJ2-2
d_gene: .
v_gene: TRBV25-1
abundance: .
CDR3aa: ASRRDAYTGELF

j_gene: TRBJ1-1
d_gene: TRBD1
v_gene: TRBV7-2
abundance: .
CDR3aa: ASSSRDRVTEAF

j_gene: TRBJ2-1
d_gene: .
v_gene: TRBV20-1
abundance: .
CDR3aa: SARDGGPLSSYYNEQF

j_gene: TRBJ2-2
d_gene: TRBD1
v_gene: TRBV24-1
abundance: few
CDR3aa: ATSDGTDTGELF